The 18 T cell receptor beta chains below come from one sample, sequenced in a study of T-cell memory formation after mild COVID-19. TCRdb reprocessed the 5' RACE reads with MiXCR, giving one entry per CDR3 protein. Of 130,000 to 150,000 distinct CDR3 sequences detected, 15% to 20% appear once; the ten largest clones hold around 2%. Sample: PBMCs or a T cell subset sorted from them (not recorded which). The source is an adult woman who had mild COVID-19 (a few samples of this study predate the infection). Cell type and time point are not known.

This clonotype was seen more than once but under ten times. CDR3 in amino acids: CASSLGDRRNQPQHF. CDR3 nucleotides: TGTGCCAGCAGCTTAGGAGACAGGCGTAATCAGCCCCAGCATTTT. The chain joins TRBV7-2 to TRBJ1-5, with a tentative D call TRBD1 (6 bases). Trimming took 1 base from V and 4 from J, leaving 11 bases between them. This CDR3 comprises 15 residues. Germline-derived CDR1 and CDR2 are SGHTA and FQGNSA. Full variable domain (rest looked up from reference TRBV7-2 and TRBJ1-5): GAGVSQSPSNKVTEKGKDVELRCDPISGHTALYWYRQSLGQGLEFLIYFQGNSAPDKSGLPSDRFSAERTGGSVSTLTIQRTQQEDSAVYLCASSLGDRRNQPQHFGDGTRLSIL.

This clonotype occurred many times. The CDR3 protein is CSVEDPLSYEQYF. CDR3 DNA sequence: TGCAGCGTTGAAGATCCCCTCTCCTACGAGCAGTACTTC. This chain uses TRBV29-1 with TRBJ2-7, with D unclear. The CDR3 is 13 amino acids. Germline V gene data show CDR1 as SQVTM and CDR2 as ANQGSEA. The V gene lost 0 bases and the J gene lost 0 bases, with 6 bases spanning the gap.

The table lists this clonotype with a few counts. This chain connects TRBV4-3 to TRBJ1-2; no reliable D call. This CDR3 is 15 amino acids long. V lost 0 bases to trimming and J lost 0 bases, with 8 bases between them. Germline loops: CDR1 LGHNA, CDR2 YSLEER. The CDR3 reads CASSQEVRANYGYTF. Written as DNA, the CDR3 is TGCGCCAGCAGCCAAGAGGTCAGAGCTAACTATGGCTACACCTTC.

This clonotype was observed a few times. The V gene is TRBV7-8, the J gene TRBJ2-4; D remains unclear. CDR3 length: 11 residues. CDR1 is SGHVS, CDR2 FQNEAQ, per germline. Trimming removed 8 bases at V and 7 bases at J, with 9 bases between. CDR3 bases: TGTGCCAGCGACCCCAGTAACATTCAGTACTTC. This codes for CASDPSNIQYF.

The chain carries TRBV11-2 and TRBJ2-1; 13 nucleotides match TRBD2. This CDR3 spans 17 amino acids. Germline-derived CDR1 and CDR2 are SGHAT and FQNNGV. V lost 5 bases to trimming and J lost 7 bases; unmatched junction nucleotides: 11. The chain's CDR3 is CASSLWTSGRGGNEQFF. CDR3 DNA: TGTGCCAGCAGCCTATGGACTAGCGGGAGAGGCGGAAATGAGCAGTTCTTC.

This clonotype was picked up a small number of times. The chain employs TRBV5-1 and TRBJ2-7; D remains ambiguous. The CDR3 has 15 amino acids. CDR1 and CDR2 (germline): SGHRS, YFSETQ. The V end lost 4 bases, the J end lost 1 base, and 15 bases lay between the germline ends. The CDR3 DNA reads TGCGCCAGCAGCCCTGGTTGGACGGAGTCCTACGAGCAGTACTTC. Protein sequence: CASSPGWTESYEQYF.

The V gene is TRBV7-2, the J gene TRBJ2-1; the match to TRBD1 covers 9 bases. Germline V CDR1 and CDR2: SGHTA, FQGNSA. The CDR3 spans 14 residues. The J segment lost 7 bases and the V segment lost 7 bases, leaving 8 bases of the junction unmatched. CDR3 DNA: TGTGCCAGCACTCGGGGACAGGGAAAAAATGAGCAGTTCTTC. Residues: CASTRGQGKNEQFF.

This chain uses TRBV30 with TRBJ2-7; D call uncertain. Germline CDR1 is GTSNPN and CDR2 is SVGIG (reference sequence). V lost 4 bases and J lost 3, with 7 bases in between. The CDR3 loop spans 11 amino acids. The CDR3 loop reads CAWTRGYEQYF. The CDR3 DNA sequence: TGTGCCTGGACGCGAGGCTACGAGCAGTACTTC.

The gene calls are TRBV4-1 and TRBJ1-2; D call uncertain. Trimming removed 4 bases at V and 4 bases at J, with 13 bases between. Looked up from germline, CDR1 is MGHRA and CDR2 is YSYEKL. CDR3 length: 14 amino acids. The CDR3 loop is CASSPPPQTYGYTF. DNA of the CDR3: TGCGCCAGCAGCCCCCCGCCTCAAACCTATGGCTACACCTTC.

The chain couples TRBV15 to TRBJ2-7; the D gene is possibly TRBD2 (6 bases). V lost 5 bases and J 0 bases, leaving 23 bases between the germline ends. The germline V gene has CDR1 LNHNV and CDR2 YYDKDF (reference sequence). The CDR3 consists of 18 residues. CDR3 in DNA: TGTGCCACCAGCGCAGGGAGGCTAGCGACTAGGAGCTCCTACGAGCAGTACTTC. Residues: CATSAGRLATRSSYEQYF.

This chain uses TRBV6-2 or TRBV6-3 with TRBJ2-7, with 9 positions matching TRBD2. Germline V gene sequence: CDR1 MNHEY, CDR2 SVGEGT. V lost 6 bases and J lost 3; bases outside the gene matches: 9. This CDR3 spans 15 amino acids. Here the CDR3 reads CASRESGGNIYEQYF. The CDR3 DNA reads TGTGCCAGCAGGGAAAGCGGGGGGAATATCTACGAGCAGTACTTC.

This clonotype was observed at least ten times. The chain has TRBV9 and TRBJ2-2, with a weak D call TRBD2 (6 bases). V lost 4 bases and J lost 5, with 21 bases in between. The germline CDR1 and CDR2 sequences are SGDLS and YYNGEE. CDR3 length equals 17 residues. The CDR3 nucleotides read TGTGCCAGCAGCCTCCAAGATTGGGGGAGGTGGACCGGGGAGCTGTTTTTT. Translation gives CASSLQDWGRWTGELFF.

This clonotype has only a few counts. This chain uses TRBV4-1 with TRBJ2-7, with D perhaps TRBD2 (5 bases). V lost 0 bases to trimming and J lost 10 bases, with 16 bases between them. The CDR3 covers 14 residues. The germline CDR1 and CDR2 sequences are MGHRA and YSYEKL. The CDR3 nucleotides are TGCGCCAGCAGCCAAGAGAGGCCAGAGGGTATTCAGTACTTC. Translating it yields CASSQERPEGIQYF.

This clonotype came up a few times. The chain carries TRBV29-1 and TRBJ1-3; D unresolved. Trimming cost V 5 bases and J 0 bases, with 11 bases left between them. CDR1 and CDR2 from the germline V gene are SQVTM and ANQGSEA. The CDR3 loop spans 14 amino acids. The CDR3 DNA sequence: TGCAGCGTTTACGGGTCCAACTCTGGAAACACCATATATTTT. Translation gives CSVYGSNSGNTIYF. The variable domain in full, completed from reference TRBV29-1 and TRBJ1-3, reads SAVISQKPSRDICQRGTSLTIQCQVDSQVTMMFWYRQQPGQSLTLIATANQGSEATYESGFVIDKFPISRPNLTFSTLTVSNMSPEDSSIYLCSVYGSNSGNTIYFGEGSWLTVV.

V is TRBV5-1 and J is TRBJ2-3; the D gene is possibly TRBD1 (6 bases). Germline loops: CDR1 SGHRS, CDR2 YFSETQ. CDR3 length: 16 amino acids. With 4 bases removed from V and 0 bases from J, the gap between germline ends came to 15 bases. CDR3: CASSATVGASTDTQYF. Written as DNA, the CDR3 is TGCGCCAGCAGCGCGACAGTGGGGGCTAGCACAGATACGCAGTATTTT.

V is TRBV6-5 and J is TRBJ2-3; a possible D gene is TRBD1 (6 bases). The ends were cut back, 1 base at V and 4 bases at J, with 15 bases in the middle. The CDR3 has 16 amino acids. Germline lookup yields CDR1 MNHEY and CDR2 SVGAGI. In DNA form, the CDR3 reads TGTGCCAGCAGTTACTGGCAGGGGAATAAGGCAGATACGCAGTATTTT. It is translated as CASSYWQGNKADTQYF.

The chain couples TRBV5-1 to TRBJ2-1; 7 positions agree with TRBD1. The V gene's germline CDR1 is SGHRS and CDR2 YFSETQ. The length of the CDR3 is 14 residues. The ends lost 5 bases at V and 9 bases at J; junction bases unmatched: 11. The CDR3 coding sequence is TGCGCCAGCAGATCCGGGACAGACAAGGTTGAGCAGTTCTTC. This sequence encodes CASRSGTDKVEQFF. Complete variable domain (other parts from reference TRBV5-1 and TRBJ2-1): KAGVTQTPRYLIKTRGQQVTLSCSPISGHRSVSWYQQTPGQGLQFLFEYFSETQRNKGNFPGRFSGRQFSNSRSEMNVSTLELGDSALYLCASRSGTDKVEQFFGPGTRLTVL.

This sequence joins TRBV7-3 and TRBJ2-3; D may be TRBD2 (5 bases). The CDR3 covers 11 residues. Trimming removed 1 base at V and 14 bases at J, with 10 bases between. Germline CDR1 and CDR2: SGHTA and FQGTGA. CDR3 bases: TGTGCCAGCAGCTTAATGGGAGAGGTGTATTTT. Translating it yields CASSLMGEVYF.